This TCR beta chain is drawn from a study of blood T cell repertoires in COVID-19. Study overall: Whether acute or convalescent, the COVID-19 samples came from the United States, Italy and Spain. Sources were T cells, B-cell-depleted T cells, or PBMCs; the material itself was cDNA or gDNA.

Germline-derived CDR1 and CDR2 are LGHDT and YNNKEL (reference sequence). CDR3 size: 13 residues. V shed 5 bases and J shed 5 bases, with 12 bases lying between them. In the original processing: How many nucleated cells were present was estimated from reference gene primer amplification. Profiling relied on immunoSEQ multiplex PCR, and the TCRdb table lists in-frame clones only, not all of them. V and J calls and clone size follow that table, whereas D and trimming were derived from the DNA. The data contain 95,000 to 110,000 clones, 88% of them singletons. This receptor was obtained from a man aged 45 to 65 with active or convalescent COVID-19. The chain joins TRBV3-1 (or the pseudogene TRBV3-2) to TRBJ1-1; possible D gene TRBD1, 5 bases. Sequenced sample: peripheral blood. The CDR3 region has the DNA TGTGCCAGCAGCTTCGGGGGGGAAACTGAAGCTTTCTTT. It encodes CASSFGGETEAFF.